This TCR beta chain was captured by sequencing in a study of human T cells and chemical hapten exposure. TCRdb reprocessed the RACE reads with MiXCR, giving one entry per CDR3 protein. The table shows approximately 110,000 distinct CDR3 sequences, with 9.5% to 11% occurring only once. Germline values: CDR1 SGHRS, CDR2 YFSETQ. The CDR3 runs to 15 residues. This clonotype was detected ten times or more. Its antigen is undetermined. Mismatch with germline at one junction end may stem from a read error. Noted time point: patch test 1, 2 weeks after DPC sensitization. Treatment specified: therapeutic diphenylcyclopropenone sensitization with weekly scalp DPC. Study-wide results and limits: With DPC sensitization, TCRs exceeding 1 in 1000 frequency showed no change.

The chain links TRBV5-1 to TRBJ2-6; the D is unclear. The receptor comes from a woman aged 40 to 49 with alopecia areata. Some clones in this sample may be carry-over from other donors' samples. The sequencing here drew on whole blood, taken in connection with sensitization to the hapten diphenylcyclopropenone (DPC). Written as DNA, the CDR3 is TGTGCCAGCAGCTTAGTATCTCCTGGGGCCAACGTCCTGACTTTC. Translated, it gives CASSLVSPGANVLTF.